The entry that follows covers one TCR beta chain sequence. Its antigen is not yet known. Base qualities are not provided; no much larger clone lies one nucleotide away. The entry originates in a study of blood T cell repertoires in COVID-19 (dated by TCRdb to the early 2020s). With respect to the entire study: Samples covering the acute and convalescent phases of COVID-19 were provided by collaborators in the United States, Italy and Spain. The prospective study material was composed of cDNA or gDNA derived from T cells, B-cell-depleted T cells, or PBMCs. Subjects who had been exposed to COVID-19, were actively infected with it, or had recovered from it provided the deeply sampled blood TCRbeta repertoires that made up the dataset. The repertoires were released in a freely available public database meant as a resource for research on the immune response to SARS-CoV-2. Samples were obtained from the ongoing ImmuneRACE study (first 160 participants) and from 1,254 subjects provided by 6 global collaborators. The sample metadata nearly always contained a de-identified subject ID, COVID-19 status, age in years and sex. Where available, HLA class I and class II types were taken from metadata supplied by the sample provider and were not determined by assay-based typing. The investigation overall reported the following: How much clinical and demographic metadata was included differed by source and by participant, and the metadata was provided uncurated.

V is reduced by 7 bases and J by 5 bases, leaving a spacing of 18 bases between them. The CDR3 numbers 14 residues from cysteine through phenylalanine. The entry retains the CDR3 DNA only, 42 bases that are in frame from base 1. Reading the germline V gene gives CDR1 SGHRS and CDR2 YFSETQ. The immunoSEQ Assay, a bias-controlled multiplex PCR, was used to amplify TCRbeta CDR3 regions from genomic DNA. The authors' analysis ran thus. Nucleated cell counts per sample were estimated from amplification of reference gene primers within the assay. To quantify the absolute abundance of each unique TCRbeta CDR3 rearrangement, sequence reads were collapsed and filtered. For each sample, productive Simpson clonality was calculated as the square root of Simpson's diversity index over productive rearrangements. TCRdb holds this immuneACCESS table with in-frame rearrangements only. Some clones are missing; in checked studies, unresolved V genes explain under half, and the rest has no known cause. That table supplies the V and J calls and clone size; D and trimming were determined from the DNA. The sample table records 250,000 or so clones; more than 75% of these occur just once. The biggest ten clones account for more than 1.5% of the sample.

Participants in the prospective study were enrolled through a virtual design, were aged about 18 to 100 years, and lived in 20 to 30 United States geographic areas. To assign participants to cohorts, the prospective study relied on clinical history that participants themselves reported in a screening survey and a study questionnaire. Recovered participants in ImmuneRACE Cohort 3 were defined as having two consecutive negative NP/OP PCR tests, clearance from a healthcare professional, or resolution of symptoms. In the prospective study, whole blood, serum and a nasopharyngeal or oropharyngeal swab were collected from each participant by mobile phlebotomists. Participants in the prospective study had the option to provide additional blood draws and questionnaires over an approximately 2-month period. Before DNA extraction, prospective study blood samples were shipped either frozen or at room temperature.

Source material: PBMCs or T cells enriched from blood (not recorded which). This chain joins TRBV5-1 to TRBJ2-5; 7 matching bases give a weak D call of TRBD2. This receptor was obtained from a man aged 35-49 years who had recovered from COVID-19. At the DNA level, the sequence is TGCGCCAGCGGAGTAGGGGGGGCCGAGGAGACCCAGTACTTC. It is translated as CASGVGGAEETQYF. Joined to the reference TRBV5-1 and TRBJ2-5 proteins, this CDR3 gives the full variable domain: KAGVTQTPRYLIKTRGQQVTLSCSPISGHRSVSWYQQTPGQGLQFLFEYFSETQRNKGNFPGRFSGRQFSNSRSEMNVSTLELGDSALYLCASGVGGAEETQYFGPGTRLLVL.